This TCR beta chain was identified in a study of blood T cell repertoires in COVID-19. As for the study in general: Acute and convalescent COVID-19 specimens originated in the United States, Italy and Spain. PBMCs, B-cell-depleted T cells, or T cells provided the cDNA or gDNA that made up the material.

Per the original methods: Amplification with reference gene primers provided the estimates of nucleated cell counts. Clones were sequenced by immunoSEQ multiplex PCR, and TCRdb holds only the in-frame ones, with some missing. V and J calls plus clone size are reproduced from that table; the DNA served to infer D and trimming. The table shows some 240,000 clones, with more than 75% occurring only once. The receptor's source is a woman in her sixties or seventies with COVID-19, enrolled during active disease. Sequenced sample: peripheral blood.

CDR3 in DNA: TGTGCCAGCAGCCTTTTGGGGACAGCCAACTACGAGCAGTACTTC. This encodes CASSLLGTANYEQYF. This rearrangement joins TRBV5-5 to TRBJ2-7; TRBD1 matches 7 bases. Germline-derived CDR1 and CDR2 are SGHKS and YYEKEE (reference sequence). The V gene end was trimmed by 4 bases and the J gene end by 3 bases; junction bases not matched to a gene: 10. The CDR3 is made up of 15 amino acids. Looking up the rest from reference TRBV5-5 and TRBJ2-7 gives the full variable domain: DAGVTQSPTHLIKTRGQQVTLRCSPISGHKSVSWYQQVLGQGPQFIFQYYEKEERGRGNFPDRFSARQFPNYSSELNVNALLLGDSALYLCASSLLGTANYEQYFGPGTRLTVT.